This T cell receptor beta chain was retrieved from a study of blood T cell repertoires in COVID-19. Enrolled during active infection, Seattle patients were then followed longitudinally. Looked up from germline, CDR1 is KGHSH and CDR2 is LQKENI. CDR3 length: 16 amino acids. V was pared by 4 bases and J by 3 bases, with 10 bases of the junction left unmatched. Original processing methods: The authors estimated nucleated cell counts from reference gene primer amplification. Assay used: immunoSEQ multiplex PCR; TCRdb lists only in-frame clones, some missing. V and J calls and clone size are those listed in that table; D and trimming were worked out from the DNA. In the table there are 150,000 or so clones, approximately 90% of which are singletons.

The chain uses TRBV18 and TRBJ1-1; TRBD1 matches at 8 bases. The receptor was derived from a young man with COVID-19, enrolled during active disease. The sequenced sample consisted of peripheral blood. DNA for the CDR3: TGTGCCAGCTCACGGCGACAGGGGTGGGGAGACACTGAAGCTTTCTTT. The encoded protein is CASSRRQGWGDTEAFF.